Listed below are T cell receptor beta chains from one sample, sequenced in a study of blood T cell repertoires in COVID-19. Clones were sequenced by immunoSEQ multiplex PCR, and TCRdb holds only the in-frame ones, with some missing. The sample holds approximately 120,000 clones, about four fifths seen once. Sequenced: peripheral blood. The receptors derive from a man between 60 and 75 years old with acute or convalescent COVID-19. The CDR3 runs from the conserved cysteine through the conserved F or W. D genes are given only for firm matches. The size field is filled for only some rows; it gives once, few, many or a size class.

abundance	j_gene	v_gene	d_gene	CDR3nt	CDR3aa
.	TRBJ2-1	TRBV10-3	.	TGTGCCATCAGTGAGAGAACAGGGTCCTACAATGAGCAGTTCTTC	CAISERTGSYNEQFF
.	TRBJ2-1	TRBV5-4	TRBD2	TGTGCCAGCAGCAGGGAAGCGGGAGTTTCCTACAATGAGCAGTTCTTC	CASSREAGVSYNEQFF
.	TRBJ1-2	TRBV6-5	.	TGTGCCAGCAGCGGGGGGGCAGGGGCGCAGGGCTACACCTTC	CASSGGAGAQGYTF
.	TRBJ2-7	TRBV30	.	TGTGCCTGGAGTGTACAAAGTAAGCAGTACTTC	CAWSVQSKQYF
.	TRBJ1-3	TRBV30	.	TGTGCCTGGAGTGAGGGCAGGGTGGCTGGAAACACCATATATTTT	CAWSEGRVAGNTIYF
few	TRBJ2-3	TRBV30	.	TGTGCCTGGGAAGGAGCGGCGGGGCTAGGTACGCAGTATTTT	CAWEGAAGLGTQYF
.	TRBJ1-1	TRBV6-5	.	TGTGCCAGCAGTCCCAGGACAGCGAACACTGAAGCTTTCTTT	CASSPRTANTEAFF
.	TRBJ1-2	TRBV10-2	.	TGCGCCAGCTCAGACAGGAGTGATGGCGGCTACACCTTC	CASSDRSDGGYTF
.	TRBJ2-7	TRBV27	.	TGTGCCAGCAGTTTCGAACAAAACTACGAGCAGTACTTC	CASSFEQNYEQYF
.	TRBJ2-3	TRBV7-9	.	TGTGCCAGCAGCTCGGACGGCGGGGCAGATACGCAGTATTTT	CASSSDGGADTQYF
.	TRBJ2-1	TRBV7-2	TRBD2	TGTGCCAGCAGCTCCGTGGGGGGGTTTTACAATGAGCAGTTCTTC	CASSSVGGFYNEQFF
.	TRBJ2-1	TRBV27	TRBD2	TGTGCCAGCAGTTTATCGATGGCGGGGAGGGCACTGAGCTCCTACAATGAGCAGTTCTTC	CASSLSMAGRALSSYNEQFF
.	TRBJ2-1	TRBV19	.	TGTGCCAGTAGTATAGACCCAGCGGGTGGGAACGACAATGAGCAGTTCTTC	CASSIDPAGGNDNEQFF
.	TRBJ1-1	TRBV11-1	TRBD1	TGTGCCAGCAGCTCGGGACAGGGGGCGAATACTGAAGCTTTCTTT	CASSSGQGANTEAFF
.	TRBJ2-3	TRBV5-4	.	TGTGCCAGCAGCACACGGACTAGCACAGATACGCAGTATTTT	CASSTRTSTDTQYF
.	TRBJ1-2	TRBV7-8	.	TGTGCCAGCAGCTTGAGCGTCCCCTATGGCTACACCTTC	CASSLSVPYGYTF
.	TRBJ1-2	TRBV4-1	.	TGCGCCAGCAGCCAAGTCAGGGGAGTCGATGGCTACACCTTC	CASSQVRGVDGYTF
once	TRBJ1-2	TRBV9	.	TGTGCCAGCAGCCCCCGGGGTGGCTATGGCTACACCTTC	CASSPRGGYGYTF
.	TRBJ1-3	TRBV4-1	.	TGCGCCAGCAGCCGCGGGGCTGGAAACACCATATATTTT	CASSRGAGNTIYF
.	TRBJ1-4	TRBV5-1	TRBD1	TGCGCCAGCAGCTTGGCCGGACAGGGCAATGAAAAACTGTTTTTT	CASSLAGQGNEKLFF
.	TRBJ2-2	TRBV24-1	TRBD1	TGTGCCACCTCCAAAGGGACAGGGGTTTTTTTCGACACCGGGGAGCTGTTTTTT	CATSKGTGVFFDTGELFF
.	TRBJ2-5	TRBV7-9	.	TGTGCCAGCAGCTCCCAGGAAGAGACCCAGTACTTC	CASSSQEETQYF
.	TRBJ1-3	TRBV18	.	TGTGCCAGCTCACCCCAGGGCCCTGGAGTAGGAAACACCATATATTTT	CASSPQGPGVGNTIYF
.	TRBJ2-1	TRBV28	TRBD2	TGTGCCAGCGGGGCGGGAGGAACCTACAATGAGCAGTTCTTC	CASGAGGTYNEQFF
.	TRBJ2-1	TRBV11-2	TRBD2	TGTGCCAGCAGCTTAGAGCCCCCGGGACTAGCGGGAGTGAATGAGCAGTTCTTC	CASSLEPPGLAGVNEQFF
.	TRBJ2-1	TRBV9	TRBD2	TGTGCCAGCAGCGTAGGAGGTAGCGGGACCCTCGGGAAGGCCGATGAGCAGTTCTTC	CASSVGGSGTLGKADEQFF
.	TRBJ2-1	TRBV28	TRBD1	TGTGCCAGCAAGGGGACAGGGTTGTATGAGCAGTTCTTC	CASKGTGLYEQFF
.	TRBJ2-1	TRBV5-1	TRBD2	TGCGCCAGCAGCTTAATCCTAGCGGGAGAACCTGAGCAGTTCTTC	CASSLILAGEPEQFF
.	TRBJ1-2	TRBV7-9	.	TGTGCCAGCAGCACAAGCGAGGTCAGGGTTCGGGGCTACACCTTC	CASSTSEVRVRGYTF
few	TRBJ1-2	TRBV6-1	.	TGTGCCAGCAGTGAATTAGGGGTGGACAGATTCCTCTATGGCTACACCTTC	CASSELGVDRFLYGYTF
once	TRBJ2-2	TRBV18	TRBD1	TGTGCCAGCTCATCTGGGACAGGGGACACCGGGGAGCTGTTTTTT	CASSSGTGDTGELFF
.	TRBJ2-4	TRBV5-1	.	TGCGCCAGCAGCCCGACTCTACAGGGACACCAAAACATTCAGTACTTC	CASSPTLQGHQNIQYF
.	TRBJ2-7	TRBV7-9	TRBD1	TGTGCCAGCACCACGCAGGGGGCTATCGGGACCTACGAGCAGTACTTC	CASTTQGAIGTYEQYF
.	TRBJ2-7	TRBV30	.	TGTGCCTGGAGTGGGGACAACAAGTACGAGCAGTACTTC	CAWSGDNKYEQYF
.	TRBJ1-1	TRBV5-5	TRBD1	TGTGCCAGCAGCTTTAACAGGGGGGTGGAAGCTTTCTTT	CASSFNRGVEAFF
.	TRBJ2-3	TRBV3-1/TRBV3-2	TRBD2	TGTGCCAGCAGCCTGGGACTAGCGGGAGTCACAGATACGCAGTATTTT	CASSLGLAGVTDTQYF
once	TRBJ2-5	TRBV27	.	TGTGCCAGCAGTTTACTGGGTTCGGGAGAGACCCAGTACTTC	CASSLLGSGETQYF
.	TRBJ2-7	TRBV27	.	TGTGCCAGCAGTTTATTGATCGGGAACAGCGAGCAGTACTTC	CASSLLIGNSEQYF
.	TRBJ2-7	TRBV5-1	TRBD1	TGCGCCAGCAGCTTGAGACAGGGCTACGAGCAGTACTTC	CASSLRQGYEQYF
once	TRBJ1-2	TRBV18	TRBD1	TGTGCCAGCTCACCGGCCCGGGACAGGCCCTATGGCTACACCTTC	CASSPARDRPYGYTF
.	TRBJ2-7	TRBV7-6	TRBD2	TGTGCCAGCAGCTCCTCCAGCGGGAGTGTCGGAGAGCAGTACTTC	CASSSSSGSVGEQYF
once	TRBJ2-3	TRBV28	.	TGTGCCAGCAGTCCCTCTAAGACAGATACGCAGTATTTT	CASSPSKTDTQYF
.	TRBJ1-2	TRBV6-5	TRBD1	TGTGCCAGCAGTTATGGACAGGGGGGAACTGGGGGCTACACCTTC	CASSYGQGGTGGYTF
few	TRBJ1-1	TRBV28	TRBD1	TGTGCCAGCAGTTTAAGGACAGGGGGTCTGACTGAAGCTTTCTTT	CASSLRTGGLTEAFF
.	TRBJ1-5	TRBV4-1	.	TGCGCCAGCAGCCAAGGATGGGGGGATAGCAATCAGCCCCAGCATTTT	CASSQGWGDSNQPQHF